The 16 T cell receptor beta chains below come from one sample, sequenced in a study of siplizumab effects on memory and regulatory T cells (dated by TCRdb to 2018 to 2020). Library method: the immunoSEQ multiplex PCR assay. TCRdb's version of the immuneACCESS table is confined to in-frame rearrangements and falls short of the full clone set. An unresolved V gene accounts for under half of the shortfall where checked; the remainder is of unknown origin. The sample records around 110,000 clones, approximately 94% of which are singletons. Roughly 1.5% of the sample goes to the ten largest clones. The sequenced sample consisted of non-Treg CD4+ T cells sorted from blood. The cell subset or site label of this sample denotes: FACS-sorted unstimulated CD4+ non-regulatory T cells. The receptors stem from a human donor in good health.

The chain has TRBV5-1 and TRBJ1-3; D unresolved. V lost 0 bases and J lost 1, with 5 bases in between. Germline V gene data show CDR1 as SGHRS and CDR2 as YFSETQ. CDR3 length: 14 residues. CDR3 bases: TGCGCCAGCAGCTTGGCCCATTCTGGAAACACCATATATTTT. Encoded protein: CASSLAHSGNTIYF.

The V call is TRBV5-1, the J call TRBJ1-3; a weak D match, TRBD1 (5 bases). The CDR3 length is 15 residues. Germline values: CDR1 SGHRS, CDR2 YFSETQ. Between the trimmed V and J ends, which lost 0 bases and 4 bases, there was a span of 11 bases. The CDR3 loop reads CASSLGTNVGNTIYF. The DNA of the CDR3 is TGCGCCAGCAGCTTGGGGACAAACGTAGGAAACACCATATATTTT. The full variable domain, in which reference TRBV5-1 and TRBJ1-3 provide the parts outside the CDR3, is KAGVTQTPRYLIKTRGQQVTLSCSPISGHRSVSWYQQTPGQGLQFLFEYFSETQRNKGNFPGRFSGRQFSNSRSEMNVSTLELGDSALYLCASSLGTNVGNTIYFGEGSWLTVV.

The chain carries TRBV9 and TRBJ2-1; 11 nucleotides match TRBD2. Trimming at V came to 4 bases and at J to 5 bases, leaving 5 bases not matched to a gene. Germline V CDR1 and CDR2: SGDLS, YYNGEE. The CDR3 extends over 15 amino acids. As DNA, the CDR3 is TGTGCCAGCAGCCCTACTAGCGGGGGAAACAATGAGCAGTTCTTC. It is translated as CASSPTSGGNNEQFF. Combining the CDR3 with reference TRBV9 and TRBJ2-1 gives the whole variable domain DSGVTQTPKHLITATGQRVTLRCSPRSGDLSVYWYQQSLDQGLQFLIQYYNGEERAKGNILERFSAQQFPDLHSELNLSSLELGDSALYFCASSPTSGGNNEQFFGPGTRLTVL.

The chain combines TRBV18 with TRBJ1-5, with a tentative D call TRBD1 (6 bases). The CDR3 length is 15 residues. Trimming took 6 bases from V and 2 from J, leaving 14 bases between them. CDR1 and CDR2 (germline): KGHSH, LQKENI. CDR3 bases: TGTGCCAGCTCCCATGGGGGCAGGGGCAATCAGCCCCAGCATTTT. Protein product: CASSHGGRGNQPQHF.

The gene calls are TRBV10-3 and TRBJ2-3; 9 bases are shared with TRBD2. The CDR3 contains 15 residues. V lost 6 bases, J lost 4 bases, and 8 bases stayed unmatched. The V gene's germline CDR1 is ENHRY and CDR2 SYGVKD. The CDR3 here is CAIRASGVGPDTQYF. The CDR3 DNA follows: TGTGCCATCAGGGCTAGCGGGGTAGGACCAGATACGCAGTATTTT.

This clone showed up just once. V is TRBV7-8 and J is TRBJ1-1, with D tentatively TRBD1 (5 bases). This CDR3 has 16 amino acids. The V and J ends lost 1 base and 0 bases respectively, with 12 bases between them. From germline, CDR1 is SGHVS and CDR2 FQNEAQ. The CDR3 reads CASSLGGEGMNTEAFF. In DNA, the CDR3 is TGTGCCAGCAGCTTAGGGGGGGAAGGGATGAACACTGAAGCTTTCTTT.

The genes are TRBV11-2 and TRBJ2-1; the D is unclear. V was pared by 2 bases and J by 6 bases, with 8 bases between. The germline CDR1 and CDR2 sequences are SGHAT and FQNNGV. The CDR3 totals 13 residues. The CDR3 region has the DNA TGTGCCAGCAGCTTAACCGGATCCAATGAGCAGTTCTTC. Encoded protein: CASSLTGSNEQFF.

This rearrangement joins TRBV18 to TRBJ1-2; D gene ambiguous. The CDR3 sequence is 15 residues long. Between the trimmed V and J ends, which lost 0 bases and 3 bases, there was a span of 11 bases. Germline V gene lookup returns CDR1 KGHSH and CDR2 LQKENI. CDR3 protein: CASSPPVGKDYGYTF. Written as DNA, the CDR3 is TGTGCCAGCTCACCACCGGTGGGTAAGGACTATGGCTACACCTTC.

This chain joins TRBV6-1 and TRBJ2-4; TRBD2 is a possible D gene (7 bases). V was clipped by 11 bases and J by 4 bases, with 18 bases between them. CDR1 and CDR2 from the germline V gene are MNHNS and SASEGT. CDR3 length: 14 residues. The CDR3 nucleotides read TGTGCCGGGGAGGGAGGGGGAATTAAAAACATTCAGTACTTC. Residues: CAGEGGGIKNIQYF.

The chain uses TRBV25-1 and TRBJ1-5, with D perhaps matching TRBD1 (6 bases). CDR1 is MGHDK, CDR2 SYGVNS, per germline. There are 15 residues in the CDR3. The ends were cut back, 6 bases at V and 0 bases at J, with 12 bases in the middle. The CDR3 loop is CASRGQGISNQPQHF. In DNA, the CDR3 is TGTGCCAGCAGAGGCCAGGGGATTAGCAATCAGCCCCAGCATTTT.

This chain links TRBV7-9 with TRBJ1-6; 9 nucleotides match TRBD1. The CDR3 sequence is 15 residues long. Trimming removed 2 bases from V and 9 bases from J; junction bases left unmatched: 5. In germline, CDR1 is SEHNR, CDR2 FQNEAQ (reference sequence). CDR3 residues: CASSLTGGASSPLHF. The CDR3, as DNA: TGTGCCAGCAGCTTAACAGGGGGCGCATCTTCACCCCTCCACTTT.

The chain combines TRBV28 with TRBJ2-7; D is perhaps TRBD1 (5 bases). CDR1 and CDR2 (germline): MDHEN, SYDVKM. The CDR3 loop spans 13 amino acids. Trimming shortened V by 2 bases and J by 2 bases, and 7 bases separated the two germline ends. CDR3 sequence reads: CASSLPGPYEQYF. The CDR3 region has the DNA TGTGCCAGCAGTTTACCAGGGCCCTACGAGCAGTACTTC.

DNA of the CDR3: TGTGCCAGTAGTAAGGTGGGATCTCCGCAGTTCTTC. Amino acid sequence: CASSKVGSPQFF. The chain joins TRBV19 to TRBJ2-1; D gene ambiguous. Trimming took off 4 bases at V and 12 bases at J, with 13 bases between the two ends. The CDR3 has 12 amino acids. CDR1 and CDR2 from the germline V gene are LNHDA and SQIVND (reference sequence).

This clone was seen only once. CDR3 DNA: TGTGCCAGCACCCAGGACAGGGGTTCAACCGGGAGCAATCAGCCCCAGCATTTT. This gives the protein CASTQDRGSTGSNQPQHF. The chain recombines TRBV21-1 with TRBJ1-5; TRBD1, the D gene given by the table, was not confirmed from the DNA. TRBV21-1 is classified as a pseudogene. The CDR3 is 18 amino acids.

The V call is TRBV6-1, the J call TRBJ1-1; no clear D gene. The CDR3 is made up of 13 amino acids. Trimming stripped 2 bases from V and 4 bases from J, with 8 bases between. Germline V gives CDR1 MNHNS, CDR2 SASEGT. The CDR3 region has the DNA TGTGCCAGCAGTGAATACGACTCCACTGAAGCTTTCTTT. Encoded protein: CASSEYDSTEAFF.

In regard to this clone: Lacking the conserved final phenylalanine or tryptophan, this CDR3 likely reflects a read error. In DNA form, the CDR3 reads TGTGCCAGCAGCCCGGGACAGGAGGTGGTCGAGCAGTACCTC. It specifies CASSPGQEVVEQYL. The V and J genes are TRBV11-2 and TRBJ2-7; the match to TRBD1 covers 8 bases. In germline, CDR1 is SGHAT, CDR2 FQNNGV. This CDR3 contains 14 residues. Trimming removed 5 bases from V and 6 bases from J; junction bases left unmatched: 9.